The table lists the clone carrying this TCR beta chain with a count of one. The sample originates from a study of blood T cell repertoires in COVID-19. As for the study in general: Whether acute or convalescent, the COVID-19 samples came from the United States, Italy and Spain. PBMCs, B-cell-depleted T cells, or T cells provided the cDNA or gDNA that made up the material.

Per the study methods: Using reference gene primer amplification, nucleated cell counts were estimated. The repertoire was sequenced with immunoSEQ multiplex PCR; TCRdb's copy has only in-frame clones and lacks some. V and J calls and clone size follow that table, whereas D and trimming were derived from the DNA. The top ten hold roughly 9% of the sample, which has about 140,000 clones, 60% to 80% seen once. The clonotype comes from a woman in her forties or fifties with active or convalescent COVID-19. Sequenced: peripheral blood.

CDR3 sequence (DNA): TGTGCCAGCAGGGACCGGGACAGGGTTTACGAGCAGTACTTC. Protein: CASRDRDRVYEQYF. The chain combines TRBV27 with TRBJ2-7; 9 bases line up with TRBD1. The J segment lost 4 bases and the V segment lost 6 bases, leaving 7 bases of the junction unmatched. Germline-derived CDR1 and CDR2 are MNHEY and SMNVEV (reference sequence). This CDR3 contains 14 residues.